This T cell receptor (beta chain) comes out of a study of T cell changes during pregnancy in multiple sclerosis. The CDR3 totals 12 residues. V lost 7 bases, J lost 3 bases, and 6 bases lay in between. The germline gives CDR1 SGHAT, CDR2 FQNNGV. Libraries were prepared by immunoSEQ multiplex PCR; TCRdb keeps only in-frame clonotypes and omits some of them. The data contain over 55,000 clones, almost 95% of them singletons. Sequenced material: CD8+ T cells from peripheral blood mononuclear cells, taken in the third trimester of pregnancy. The rearrangement joins TRBV11-2 to TRBJ2-2, with D tentatively TRBD1 (5 bases). The receptor was isolated from a female donor in good health, enrolled as a control in a pregnancy study. CDR3 DNA: TGTGCCAGCACACAGGACACCGGGGAGCTGTTTTTT. Translated: CASTQDTGELFF.